This record concerns one TCR beta chain sequence. The antigen is not known. Germline V gene data show CDR1 as PRHDT and CDR2 as FYEKMQ (reference sequence). V was clipped by 5 bases and J by 4 bases, with 8 bases between them. The CDR3 sequence is 12 residues long. This entry is derived from a study of T cells in localized non-small cell lung cancer. Overall study results and limits: There was an association of higher blood T cell density with longer overall survival. Clonality peaked in uninvolved adjacent lung rather than tumor. Sequencing was limited to one tumor region, leaving the possibility of heterogeneity open.

This table comes from immunoSEQ multiplex PCR, and its TCRdb copy is limited to in-frame clones, with some not included. This table has some 82,000 clones, over 70% appearing once. This sequence was found in a man aged 35 to 70 with stage II squamous cell lung carcinoma. V and J are TRBV13 and TRBJ1-2; a weak D match, TRBD1 (5 bases). The sample was PBMCs, taken before any cancer treatment. CDR3 region: CASSAGGYGYTF. In DNA form, the CDR3 reads TGTGCCAGCAGCGCCGGGGGCTATGGCTACACCTTC.